What follows are 30 T cell receptor beta chains derived from one specimen sequenced in a study of blood T cells in healthy people across ages (dated by TCRdb to between 2015 and 2016). Libraries were prepared through 5' RACE. Sequencing was performed on an Illumina HiSeq 2500. The second PCR ran for roughly 6 to 11 cycles and used a J-beta primer mix along with a sample-barcoded 5' primer. Using fastp at Q25 and MiXCR, TCRdb reprocessed the public reads and kept productive beta chains. For every CDR3 protein sequence, its rows merge into one entry that carries the most common genes and DNA. The sample table holds 660,000 or so distinct CDR3 sequences, of which under 65% were seen once. Approximately 37% of the sample rests with the top ten. The sequencing sample was made of blood. These TCRs come from a man aged 55 to 70 in good health.

This chain joins TRBV4-2 and TRBJ2-3, with 13 bases identical to TRBD2. CDR1 and CDR2 from the germline V gene are LGHNA and YNFKEQ. The length of the CDR3 is 15 residues. V dropped 1 base and J dropped 5; count of bases not matched to a gene: 0. This chain's CDR3 is CASSQGTSGGDTQYF. In DNA, the CDR3 is TGTGCCAGCAGCCAAGGGACTAGCGGGGGAGATACGCAGTATTTT.

Regarding this clonotype: One base away lies a much larger clone, so this may be a sequencing read error. This chain joins TRBV18 and TRBJ1-2, with D possibly TRBD1 on 6 matching bases. Germline V lookup: CDR1 KGHSH, CDR2 LQKENI. This CDR3 has 14 residues. The CDR3 spells CASPPPGANYGYTF. In DNA, the CDR3 is TGTGCCAGCCCACCACCAGGGGCTAACTATGGCTACACCTTC.

This clonotype was recorded only once. The rearrangement uses TRBV13 and TRBJ2-1; 7 bases map to TRBD2. The length of the CDR3 is 16 residues. Germline V gene data show CDR1 as PRHDT and CDR2 as FYEKMQ (reference sequence). Trimming took 1 base from V and 4 from J; bases not matched to a gene: 7. The CDR3 nucleotides are TGTGCCAGCAGCTTAGCCGGCGGGGGACTGTACAATGAGCAGTTCTTC. Its translation: CASSLAGGGLYNEQFF. Variable domain in full (rest from reference TRBV13 and TRBJ2-1): AAGVIQSPRHLIKEKRETATLKCYPIPRHDTVYWYQQGPGQDPQFLISFYEKMQSDKGSIPDRFSAQQFSDYHSELNMSSLELGDSALYFCASSLAGGGLYNEQFFGPGTRLTVL.

The chain uses TRBV29-1 and TRBJ2-5; a weak D match, TRBD2 (6 bases). The CDR3 spans 13 residues. The V gene lost 4 bases and the J gene lost 1 base, with 10 bases spanning the gap. CDR1 is SQVTM, CDR2 ANQGSEA, per germline. The CDR3 protein is CSVGATSQETQYF. CDR3 nucleotides: TGCAGCGTTGGTGCGACTAGCCAAGAGACCCAGTACTTC.

The chain is built from TRBV7-9 and TRBJ1-1; D is ambiguous. The CDR3 covers 13 residues. Germline CDR1 and CDR2: SEHNR and FQNEAQ (reference sequence). Trimming shortened V by 6 bases and J by 0 bases, and 8 bases separated the two germline ends. CDR3 DNA: TGTGCCAGCAGTCCAACGGTGAACACTGAAGCTTTCTTT. This codes for CASSPTVNTEAFF.

The rearrangement links TRBV20-1 to TRBJ1-5, with 12 bases fitting TRBD1. The CDR3 is made up of 17 amino acids. J gave up 1 base and V 6 bases, and 10 bases lay outside the gene matches. Per the germline V gene, CDR1 is DFQATT and CDR2 is SNEGSKA (reference sequence). CDR3 DNA: TGCAGTGCCCTGGGGACAGGGGGCCAGGACAGCAATCAGCCCCAGCATTTT. It codes for CSALGTGGQDSNQPQHF.

The CDR3 nucleotides read TGTGCCAGCAACAATATCTCACCTGGGCAGGGCAATGGCTACACCTTC. It is translated as CASNNISPGQGNGYTF. The chain uses TRBV3-1 and TRBJ1-2; D might be TRBD1 (5 bases). V gave up 7 bases and J gave up 6 bases, with 24 bases separating them. Germline V lookup: CDR1 LGHDT, CDR2 YNNKEL (reference sequence). The CDR3 extends over 16 amino acids. The full variable domain, with the rest looked up from reference TRBV3-1 and TRBJ1-2, is DTAVSQTPKYLVTQMGNDKSIKCEQNLGHDTMYWYKQDSKKFLKIMFSYNNKELIINETVPNRFSPKSPDKAHLNLHINSLELGDSAVYFCASNNISPGQGNGYTFGSGTRLTVV.

The genes are TRBV4-2 and TRBJ2-3, with D unclear. Germline lookup yields CDR1 LGHNA and CDR2 YNFKEQ. The ends were cut back, 6 bases at V and 2 bases at J, with 21 bases in the middle. This CDR3 contains 17 residues. CDR3 residues: CASRIIITGSNTDTQYF. CDR3 nucleotides: TGTGCCAGCAGGATCATTATTACTGGCTCCAACACAGATACGCAGTATTTT.

The chain combines TRBV20-1 with TRBJ2-1, with 8 positions matching TRBD2. CDR3 length equals 17 residues. CDR1 and CDR2 from the germline V gene are DFQATT and SNEGSKA (reference sequence). The V segment lost 1 base and the J segment 6 bases; nucleotides outside the gene matches: 14. The CDR3: CSARVVSGSGGGNEQFF. CDR3 in DNA: TGCAGTGCTAGAGTGGTTTCAGGGAGCGGGGGTGGCAATGAGCAGTTCTTC.

The chain couples TRBV7-2 to TRBJ1-1, with 7 bases aligning to TRBD1. The V gene's germline CDR1 is SGHTA and CDR2 FQGNSA. J gave up 9 bases and V 1 base, and 8 bases lay outside the gene matches. This CDR3 has 14 amino acids. CDR3 nucleotides: TGTGCCAGCAGCTTAGGTCGGGACAGCCCTAAAGCTTTCTTT. Its protein is CASSLGRDSPKAFF.

The rearrangement joins TRBV9 to TRBJ2-2; D possibly matches TRBD1 or TRBD2 (5 bases each). The CDR3 sequence is 16 residues long. The V and J ends lost 0 bases and 0 bases respectively, with 9 bases between them. Germline V lookup: CDR1 SGDLS, CDR2 YYNGEE. Here the CDR3 reads CASSVAGSPNTGELFF. The CDR3 bases are TGTGCCAGCAGCGTAGCAGGGAGCCCGAACACCGGGGAGCTGTTTTTT.

The chain joins TRBV12-3 or TRBV12-4 to TRBJ2-1; TRBD1 or TRBD2 may be the D gene (5 bases each). The CDR3 is 15 residues long. V lost 3 bases, J lost 1 base, and 10 bases lay in between. CDR3 amino acids: CASSFGTPSYNEQFF. CDR3 nucleotide sequence: TGTGCCAGCAGTTTCGGGACCCCTTCCTACAATGAGCAGTTCTTC.

In the case of this clonotype: One end of the junction fails to match germline, which may point to a read error. V gene TRBV29-1 combines with J gene TRBJ2-7; possibly TRBD1 for D (6 bases). Per the germline V gene, CDR1 is SQVTM and CDR2 is ANQGSEA. The length of the CDR3 is 14 residues. The CDR3, as DNA: TGCAGCGTCAACACAGGGTCTCCCTCCTGCGAGCAGTACTTC. Its protein product is CSVNTGSPSCEQYF.

This clonotype was detected only a few times. The gene calls are TRBV9 and TRBJ2-7; 8 positions match TRBD1. J gave up 6 bases and V 0 bases, and 2 bases lay outside the gene matches. CDR3 length equals 13 residues. Germline CDR1 reads SGDLS; CDR2 reads YYNGEE. The CDR3, as DNA: TGTGCCAGCAGCGTAGCAGGGGGCGGCGAGCAGTACTTC. Encoded protein: CASSVAGGGEQYF.

In its sample, this clonotype was seen a few times. This sequence joins TRBV10-3 and TRBJ2-3, with 9 bases matching TRBD2. CDR1 and CDR2 (germline): ENHRY, SYGVKD. Trimming removed 6 bases from V and 3 bases from J; junction bases left unmatched: 7. The CDR3 spans 15 residues. In DNA form, the CDR3 reads TGTGCCATCAGCCGTAGCGGGGGCGCGACAGATACGCAGTATTTT. It yields the protein CAISRSGGATDTQYF.

CDR3 nucleotide sequence: TGTGCCAGCAGTTACGGAAGGGAGCAGTACTTC. Residues: CASSYGREQYF. V and J are TRBV28 and TRBJ2-7; D unclear. Germline V CDR1 and CDR2: MDHEN, SYDVKM. V was clipped by 4 bases and J by 7 bases, with 8 bases between them. The CDR3 totals 11 residues.

The gene calls are TRBV20-1 and TRBJ1-2; D perhaps matches TRBD1 (5 bases). Trimming stripped 3 bases from V and 4 bases from J, with 15 bases between. This CDR3 spans 14 amino acids. CDR1 DFQATT and CDR2 SNEGSKA come from the germline V gene (reference sequence). The CDR3 DNA reads as TGCAGTGCTAGTGTCCCGGGGGGGGTCTATGGCTACACCTTC. This sequence encodes CSASVPGGVYGYTF.

This clonotype has ten or more counts. This may stem from a read error, because a much larger clone lies one nucleotide away. The chain has TRBV5-8 and TRBJ2-5; the match to TRBD2 covers 7 bases. CDR1 is SGHTS, CDR2 YDEGEE, per germline. V lost 4 bases to trimming and J lost 11 bases; unmatched junction nucleotides: 8. This CDR3 has 12 amino acids. The CDR3: CASSQWAGEQYF. CDR3 DNA sequence: TGTGCCAGCAGCCAGTGGGCGGGGGAGCAGTACTTC.

This chain uses TRBV20-1 with TRBJ2-1; D is ambiguous. The J call may not be correct, given that the DNA end is closer to TRBJ2-7. CDR1 DFQATT and CDR2 SNEGSKA come from the germline V gene (reference sequence). CDR3 length: 13 residues. CDR3 amino acids: CSARGTSYNEQYF. The CDR3 DNA sequence: TGCAGTGCTAGAGGCACCTCCTACAATGAGCAGTACTTC.

This clonotype was seen a handful of times. The rearrangement uses TRBV11-2 and TRBJ2-1; D is perhaps TRBD1 or TRBD2 (5 bases each). Germline V gene sequence: CDR1 SGHAT, CDR2 FQNNGV. CDR3 length equals 10 residues. V was pared by 8 bases and J by 9 bases, with 8 bases between. CDR3 loop: CASRDGEQFF. The CDR3 DNA reads TGTGCCAGCCGGGACGGTGAGCAGTTCTTC.

This clonotype was counted only a few times. This chain uses TRBV20-1 with TRBJ1-1; D is unclear. V was trimmed by 3 bases and J by 0 bases, leaving 8 bases between them. This CDR3 region has 13 residues. The V gene's germline CDR1 is DFQATT and CDR2 SNEGSKA (reference sequence). DNA for the CDR3: TGCAGTGCTAGTGGCAGATTGAACACTGAAGCTTTCTTT. Translated: CSASGRLNTEAFF.

The V gene is TRBV10-3, the J gene TRBJ2-7, with a tentative D call TRBD2 (6 bases). Germline V gene sequence: CDR1 ENHRY, CDR2 SYGVKD. Deletions cut 3 bases from V and 5 bases from J, with 20 bases between. The CDR3 totals 16 residues. CDR3 sequence: CAISEGGGASRDEQYF. As DNA, the CDR3 is TGTGCCATCAGTGAAGGAGGAGGGGCGTCACGGGACGAGCAGTACTTC.

The V call is TRBV11-2, the J call TRBJ2-7; TRBD1 agrees at 8 bases. Looked up from germline, CDR1 is SGHAT and CDR2 is FQNNGV. V shed 5 bases and J 0 bases; nucleotides not matched to a gene: 12. The CDR3 contains 17 residues. The CDR3 nucleotides read TGTGCCAGCAGCCTAATTTATATTGACAGGGGCTCCTACGAGCAGTACTTC. Its translation is CASSLIYIDRGSYEQYF.

Note on this clonotype: A much larger clone sits a single nucleotide away, making a read error possible. The V and J genes are TRBV20-1 and TRBJ2-5; the match to TRBD1 covers 10 bases. V dropped 2 bases and J dropped 11; count of bases not matched to a gene: 11. The CDR3 loop spans 14 amino acids. Germline V gene lookup returns CDR1 DFQATT and CDR2 SNEGSKA (reference sequence). As DNA, the CDR3 is TGCAGTGCTAGAAGGGACAGGGGAGGAAAAAAGCAGTACTTC. It specifies CSARRDRGGKKQYF.

V and J are TRBV28 and TRBJ2-5, with D tentatively TRBD1 (5 bases). CDR3 length: 16 residues. The germline V gene encodes CDR1 MDHEN and CDR2 SYDVKM. Trimming removed 10 bases at V and 3 bases at J, with 24 bases between. The CDR3 DNA sequence: TGTGCCACCTCAGGGTTGCCAAGTCCGAGAGAAGAGACCCAGTACTTC. It is translated as CATSGLPSPREETQYF.

This clonotype was seen just once. J is TRBJ2-2 and V is TRBV11-2; 7 positions match TRBD1. Germline V gene sequence: CDR1 SGHAT, CDR2 FQNNGV. Trimming removed 1 base from V and 5 bases from J; junction bases left unmatched: 4. This CDR3 is 15 amino acids long. This chain's CDR3 is CASSLGQGVTGELFF. The CDR3 DNA sequence: TGTGCCAGCAGCTTAGGACAGGGAGTGACCGGGGAGCTGTTTTTT.

The chain combines TRBV2 with TRBJ2-1; tentatively, D is TRBD1 or TRBD2 (5 bases each). Germline-derived CDR1 and CDR2 are SNHLY and FYNNEI. Trimming left V 5 bases short and J 0 bases short, with 14 bases between. The CDR3 contains 16 residues. CDR3 in amino acids: CASSPPGRGSYNEQFF. In DNA, the CDR3 is TGTGCCAGCAGTCCCCCGGGACGGGGCTCCTACAATGAGCAGTTCTTC.

Concerning this clonotype itself: At one boundary the junction diverges from the germline segment, which might be a read error. The V call is TRBV18, the J call TRBJ2-5, with D perhaps TRBD2 (6 bases). CDR3 size: 13 residues. CDR1 and CDR2 from the germline V gene are KGHSH and LQKENI. The CDR3 loop is CASYSGVQETQCF. The CDR3 coding sequence is TGTGCCAGCTATAGCGGAGTCCAAGAGACCCAGTGCTTC.

This clonotype was observed a single time. This sequence joins TRBV6-1 and TRBJ2-3; 7 positions match TRBD2. V lost 3 bases to trimming and J lost 6 bases; unmatched junction nucleotides: 6. CDR1 and CDR2 from the germline V gene are MNHNS and SASEGT. This CDR3 contains 14 residues. The CDR3 protein is CASSEGGGFDTQYF. The CDR3 DNA sequence: TGTGCCAGCAGTGAGGGCGGGGGTTTCGATACGCAGTATTTT.

By share, this clonotype counts as medium-sized. The genes are TRBV28 and TRBJ2-1; D not resolved. The CDR3 extends over 14 amino acids. The germline V gene encodes CDR1 MDHEN and CDR2 SYDVKM. Trimming shortened V by 3 bases and J by 2 bases, and 8 bases separated the two germline ends. The CDR3 DNA follows: TGTGCCAGCAGTTTTAAACCCACCTACAATGAGCAGTTCTTC. Protein product: CASSFKPTYNEQFF.